What follows is one T cell receptor (beta chain) and its context. The data belong to a study of cytomegalovirus exposure and HLA in healthy donors. In the PCR, 60 Vbeta and 13 Jbeta primers were used. The data were produced by immunoSEQ multiplex PCR, yet TCRdb's version contains in-frame clones alone and is incomplete. In the table there are 150,000 to 200,000 clones, around 79% of which are singletons. Looked up from germline, CDR1 is SGHRS and CDR2 is YFSETQ. Trimming took 4 bases from V and 4 from J; bases not matched to a gene: 19. CDR3 size: 19 residues. The clonotype comes from a man between 45 and 60 years old in good health and CMV-seropositive. This rearrangement joins TRBV5-1 to TRBJ1-2; 10 bases are shared with TRBD1. The sample comprised PBMCs. This CDR3 is CASSVYRDRGVSSSYGYTF. CDR3 nucleotide sequence: TGCGCCAGCAGCGTCTATCGGGACAGGGGAGTGAGTAGTAGCTATGGCTACACCTTC. The full variable domain, its missing parts supplied by reference TRBV5-1 and TRBJ1-2, is KAGVTQTPRYLIKTRGQQVTLSCSPISGHRSVSWYQQTPGQGLQFLFEYFSETQRNKGNFPGRFSGRQFSNSRSEMNVSTLELGDSALYLCASSVYRDRGVSSSYGYTFGSGTRLTVV.